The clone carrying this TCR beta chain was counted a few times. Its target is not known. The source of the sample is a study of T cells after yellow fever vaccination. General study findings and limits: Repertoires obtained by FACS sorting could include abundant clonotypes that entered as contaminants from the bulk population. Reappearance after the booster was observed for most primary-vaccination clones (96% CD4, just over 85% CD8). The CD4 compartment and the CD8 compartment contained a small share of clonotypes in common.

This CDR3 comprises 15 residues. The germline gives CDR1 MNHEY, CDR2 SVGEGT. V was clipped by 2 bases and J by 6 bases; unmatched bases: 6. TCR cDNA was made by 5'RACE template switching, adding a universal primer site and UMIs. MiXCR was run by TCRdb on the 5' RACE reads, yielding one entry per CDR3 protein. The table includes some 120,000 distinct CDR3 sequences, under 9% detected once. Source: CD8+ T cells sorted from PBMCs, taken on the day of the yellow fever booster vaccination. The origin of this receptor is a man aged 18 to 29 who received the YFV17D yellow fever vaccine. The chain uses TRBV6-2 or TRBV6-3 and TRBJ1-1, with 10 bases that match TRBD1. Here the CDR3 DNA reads TGTGCCAGCAGTTACGAGACAGGGGGCGCGTCTGAAGCTTTCTTT. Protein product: CASSYETGGASEAFF.